The T cell receptor beta chain described here comes from a study of identical twins. In its sample, this clonotype was seen many times. All donors were healthy Caucasians. The CDR3 loop spans 15 amino acids. Germline lookup yields CDR1 SGHRS and CDR2 YFSETQ. V was cut by 0 bases and J by 4 bases, with 13 bases left in between. TCRdb redid the calling of the 5' RACE reads with MiXCR, one entry per CDR3 protein. Among some 690,000 distinct CDR3 sequences listed, around 20% were seen once. The same data also contributed to another study, on T cells expressing NK-cell markers. Turning to that study: Dominance of the CD3+CD56-NKG2C+ fraction by these clonotypes also held in a handful of donors.

The chain links TRBV5-1 to TRBJ1-2; the D is unclear. Sequencing input: PBMCs. This clonotype originated in a woman under 30 in good health. CDR3 sequence (DNA): TGCGCCAGCAGCTTGGGGTACCCATGGGTCTATGGCTACACCTTC. Its translation: CASSLGYPWVYGYTF.